These 21 T cell receptor beta chains share one sample of origin, sequenced in a study of T-cell memory formation after mild COVID-19. TCRdb redid the calling of the 5' RACE reads with MiXCR, one entry per CDR3 protein. Of some 280,000 distinct CDR3 sequences detected, about a sixth appear once; the ten largest clones hold 23%. Sequencing input: PBMCs or a T cell subset sorted from them (not recorded which). All receptors come from a man between 18 and 29 years old who had mild COVID-19 (a few samples of this study predate the infection). Cell type and time point are not known.

The J gene is TRBJ2-7, the V gene TRBV2; perhaps D is TRBD1 or TRBD2 (5 bases each). V lost 6 bases to trimming and J lost 2 bases, with 14 bases between them. Looked up from germline, CDR1 is SNHLY and CDR2 is FYNNEI. This CDR3 spans 14 amino acids. The CDR3 loop reads CASREAGLTYEQYF. CDR3 DNA sequence: TGTGCCAGCAGGGAGGCAGGGCTTACCTACGAGCAGTACTTC. The variable domain in full, completed from reference TRBV2 and TRBJ2-7, reads EPEVTQTPSHQVTQMGQEVILRCVPISNHLYFYWYRQILGQKVEFLVSFYNNEISEKSEIFDDQFSVERPDGSNFTLKIRSTKLEDSAMYFCASREAGLTYEQYFGPGTRLTVT.

The chain carries TRBV20-1 and TRBJ1-2; D gene uncertain. The CDR3 contains 15 residues. With 0 bases removed from V and 8 bases from J, the gap between germline ends came to 19 bases. Germline-derived CDR1 and CDR2 are DFQATT and SNEGSKA (reference sequence). The CDR3 bases are TGCAGTGCTAGAGATCGTCGGCGGGGAAAGAAAGGCTACACCTTC. This encodes CSARDRRRGKKGYTF.

The chain recombines TRBV29-1 with TRBJ2-1; tentatively, D is TRBD2 (6 bases). This CDR3 comprises 13 residues. Germline V gene lookup returns CDR1 SQVTM and CDR2 ANQGSEA. This chain's CDR3 is CALRRETYNEQFF. CDR3 nucleotides: TGCGCCCTCCGTCGGGAGACCTACAATGAGCAGTTCTTC.

The chain links TRBV27 to TRBJ1-2; D may be TRBD1 (5 bases). The CDR3 extends over 15 amino acids. V was pared by 1 base and J by 2 bases, with 11 bases between. Germline V lookup: CDR1 MNHEY, CDR2 SMNVEV (reference sequence). CDR3 nucleotides: TGTGCCAGCAGTTTATTGCCAGGGATAAACTATGGCTACACCTTC. As protein: CASSLLPGINYGYTF.

There are a few counts of this clonotype. CDR3 protein: CASSYRIGQGLGEQYF. The CDR3 nucleotides are TGTGCCAGCAGTTACAGAATCGGGCAGGGATTAGGCGAGCAGTACTTC. The rearrangement links TRBV6-5 to TRBJ2-7; D possibly corresponds to TRBD1 (5 bases). This CDR3 is built from 16 residues. V lost 2 bases and J lost 6, with 20 bases in between. Germline assignment: CDR1 MNHEY and CDR2 SVGAGI.

The chain couples TRBV29-1 to TRBJ2-1; tentative D call: TRBD2 (5 bases). V was clipped by 7 bases and J by 7 bases, with 11 bases between them. There are 11 residues in the CDR3. The germline CDR1 and CDR2 sequences are SQVTM and ANQGSEA. The CDR3 is CSAAGVNEQFF. The DNA for the CDR3 is TGCAGCGCCGCCGGGGTTAATGAGCAGTTCTTC.

The sample holds a few counts of this clonotype. CDR3 sequence reads: CAISDGGSKGYTF. The CDR3 region has the DNA TGTGCCATCAGTGATGGAGGATCTAAAGGCTACACCTTC. V and J are TRBV10-3 and TRBJ1-2; D call uncertain. The CDR3 length is 13 residues. In germline, CDR1 is ENHRY, CDR2 SYGVKD. Trimming took 3 bases from V and 8 from J, leaving 13 bases between them.

This clonotype was detected only a few times. Relative to the germline gene, one junction end is altered; a read error may explain this. The CDR3 sequence is CASSPGLAGDTGELFF. The DNA of the CDR3 is TGTGCTAGCAGCCCGGGACTAGCGGGGGACACCGGGGAGCTGTTTTTT. The rearrangement uses TRBV7-7 and TRBJ2-2, with TRBD2 identical over 14 bases. There are 16 residues in the CDR3. Germline V gene data show CDR1 as SSHAT and CDR2 as FNYEAQ (reference sequence).

This clonotype was observed a handful of times. This chain uses TRBV4-3 with TRBJ2-5; 8 bases agree with TRBD2. The J segment lost 3 bases and the V segment lost 0 bases, leaving 3 bases of the junction unmatched. Germline values: CDR1 LGHNA, CDR2 YSLEER. The CDR3 is 15 residues long. The CDR3 sequence is CASSQDFGGEETQYF. The CDR3 bases are TGCGCCAGCAGCCAAGATTTCGGGGGGGAAGAGACCCAGTACTTC.

The chain couples TRBV4-3 to TRBJ2-2; D call uncertain. The CDR3 length is 16 residues. V was clipped by 5 bases and J by 1 base, with 14 bases between them. The V gene's germline CDR1 is LGHNA and CDR2 YSLEER. CDR3 sequence (DNA): TGCGCCAGCAGCTCAACGTGGCGGCAGAACACCGGGGAGCTGTTTTTT. Its protein is CASSSTWRQNTGELFF.

The V and J genes are TRBV20-1 and TRBJ1-6; 7 bases are a match to TRBD1. Germline values: CDR1 DFQATT, CDR2 SNEGSKA (reference sequence). The ends lost 5 bases at V and 6 bases at J; junction bases unmatched: 4. The CDR3 is 13 amino acids. DNA of the CDR3: TGCAGTGCTCCCGGGACAGCTAATTCACCCCTCCACTTT. Residues: CSAPGTANSPLHF.

This clonotype was recorded once. The chain combines TRBV20-1 with TRBJ2-1, with unresolved D. Trimming took 6 bases from V and 5 from J, leaving 14 bases between them. This CDR3 is built from 13 residues. Germline lookup yields CDR1 DFQATT and CDR2 SNEGSKA (reference sequence). The CDR3, as DNA: TGCAGTGCCGTCCAAACGTCCCACAATGAGCAGTTCTTC. Protein product: CSAVQTSHNEQFF.

This clonotype appeared a few times. This chain uses TRBV6-5 with TRBJ1-6; D not resolved. The CDR3 is made up of 15 amino acids. Germline CDR1 MNHEY, CDR2 SVGAGI. Trimming removed 2 bases at V and 10 bases at J, with 15 bases between. For the CDR3, the DNA is TGTGCCAGCAGTTACGTCCAGGCTCGGGGATCACCCCTCCACTTT. This translates into CASSYVQARGSPLHF.

The rearrangement joins TRBV6-5 to TRBJ2-7; no definite D call. Trimming pared 5 bases from V and 1 base from J, leaving 21 bases between. CDR1 and CDR2 (germline): MNHEY, SVGAGI. This CDR3 has 17 amino acids. In nucleotides, the CDR3 is TGTGCCAGCAGTCTAAACCCCGGGCCGGCAGAATCCTACGAGCAGTACTTC. This codes for CASSLNPGPAESYEQYF.

This clonotype has at least ten counts. The CDR3 sequence is CSARVPGQSPEAFF. The CDR3 DNA is TGCAGTGCTAGAGTACCGGGACAGTCCCCTGAAGCTTTCTTT. The rearrangement joins TRBV20-1 to TRBJ1-1; 7 nucleotides line up with TRBD1. Germline lookup yields CDR1 DFQATT and CDR2 SNEGSKA (reference sequence). This CDR3 has 14 amino acids. V shed 1 base and J 6 bases; nucleotides not matched to a gene: 8.

The sample holds a few counts of this clonotype. The rearrangement links TRBV7-9 to TRBJ1-2, with D possibly being TRBD1 (6 bases). Looked up from germline, CDR1 is SEHNR and CDR2 is FQNEAQ (reference sequence). Trimming removed 5 bases at V and 0 bases at J, with 16 bases between. There are 16 residues in the CDR3. This chain's CDR3 is CASSIRREGANYGYTF. CDR3 nucleotide sequence: TGTGCCAGCAGCATTAGACGTGAGGGGGCTAACTATGGCTACACCTTC.

V is TRBV6-5 and J is TRBJ1-1; D may be TRBD1 (5 bases). Germline values: CDR1 MNHEY, CDR2 SVGAGI. The CDR3 is made up of 13 amino acids. Trimming stripped 6 bases from V and 10 bases from J, with 18 bases between. The CDR3 DNA reads as TGTGCCAGCAGCCCCGGGACGGCGAGTCGAGCTTTCTTT. It codes for CASSPGTASRAFF.

This clonotype was counted a few times. This chain links TRBV7-3 with TRBJ1-1, with 7 bases matching TRBD1. Germline CDR1 SGHTA, CDR2 FQGTGA. CDR3 size: 17 residues. After removal of 2 bases from V and 4 bases from J, the junction contained 13 bases not matched to a gene. The CDR3 DNA is TGTGCCAGCAGCTTACACAGGGGAGTTGGGAGCGGCACTGAAGCTTTCTTT. Amino acids: CASSLHRGVGSGTEAFF.

This chain uses TRBV29-1 with TRBJ1-5; D might be TRBD1 (5 bases). The germline V gene encodes CDR1 SQVTM and CDR2 ANQGSEA. Trimming removed 6 bases at V and 7 bases at J, with 19 bases between. This CDR3 is 14 amino acids long. CDR3 nucleotides: TGCAGCGTCGCGACTGGGACTTCTGGGCAGCCCCAGCATTTT. Translating gives CSVATGTSGQPQHF.

The chain links TRBV20-1 to TRBJ2-3; weak D call: TRBD2 (6 bases). The CDR3 is 13 amino acids. The germline gives CDR1 DFQATT, CDR2 SNEGSKA (reference sequence). Trimming left V 4 bases short and J 2 bases short, with 10 bases between. CDR3 in DNA: TGCAGTGCTATTAGCGGACCCACAGATACGCAGTATTTT. Translating it yields CSAISGPTDTQYF.

This clonotype was counted a single time. The CDR3 region is CASSVGTGYNEQFF. CDR3 DNA: TGTGCCAGCAGCGTGGGGACAGGATACAATGAGCAGTTCTTC. V and J are TRBV9 and TRBJ2-1; 8 bases line up with TRBD1. Germline CDR1 SGDLS, CDR2 YYNGEE. This CDR3 has 14 amino acids. Trimming cost V 2 bases and J 4 bases; bases outside gene matches: 2. Full variable domain (remainder filled in from reference TRBV9 and TRBJ2-1): DSGVTQTPKHLITATGQRVTLRCSPRSGDLSVYWYQQSLDQGLQFLIQYYNGEERAKGNILERFSAQQFPDLHSELNLSSLELGDSALYFCASSVGTGYNEQFFGPGTRLTVL.